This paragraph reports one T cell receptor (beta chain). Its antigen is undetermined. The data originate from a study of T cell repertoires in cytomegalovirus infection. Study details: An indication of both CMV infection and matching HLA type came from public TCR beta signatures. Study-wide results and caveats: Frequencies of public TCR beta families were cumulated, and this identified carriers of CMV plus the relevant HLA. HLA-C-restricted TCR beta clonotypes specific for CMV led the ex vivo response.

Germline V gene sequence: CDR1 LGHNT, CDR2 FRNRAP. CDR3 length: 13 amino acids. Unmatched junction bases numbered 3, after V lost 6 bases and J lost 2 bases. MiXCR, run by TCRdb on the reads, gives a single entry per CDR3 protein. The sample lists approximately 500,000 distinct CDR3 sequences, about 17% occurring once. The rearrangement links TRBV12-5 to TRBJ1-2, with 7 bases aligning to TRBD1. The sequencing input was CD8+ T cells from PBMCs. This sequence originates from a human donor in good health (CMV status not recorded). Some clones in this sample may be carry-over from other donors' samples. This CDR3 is CASGMGQNYGYTF. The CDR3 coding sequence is TGTGCTAGTGGCATGGGACAGAACTATGGCTACACCTTC.